The clone carrying this TCR beta chain was counted a single time. The antigen remains unidentified. This sample stems from a study of CD8+CD57+ T cells in acquired aplastic anemia. Study overall: When averaged, DNA from sorted CD4+ and CD8+ cells came to approximately 3.2 ug.

The CDR3 consists of 18 residues. Germline lookup yields CDR1 SGHAT and CDR2 FQNNGV. V dropped 4 bases and J dropped 1; count of bases not matched to a gene: 16. Study outcomes and limitations: Any difference that existed in CD8+ Simpson's diversity between patients and controls was not significant. Approximately 27 CD8+ CDR3 sequences occurred in both the patients and the controls.

Researchers used genomic DNA as the template to profile TCR beta VDJ and CDR3. TCRdb recomputed calls from the reads with MiXCR, one row per CDR3 protein. The table lists about 260,000 distinct CDR3 sequences, 70% to 85% of them singletons, with approximately 40% in the top ten. Only patients with CD8+CD57+ cell expansion on flow cytometry were chosen for sequencing. The sequence came from a human donor with aplastic anemia. J is TRBJ2-7 and V is TRBV11-2, with 7 bases aligning to TRBD1. The sequenced sample consisted of sorted CD4+, CD8+, or CD8+CD57+ T cells (not recorded which) from PBMCs. CDR3 protein: CASSWDPDGTALSYEQYV. The CDR3 DNA reads TGTGCCAGCAGCTGGGATCCAGACGGGACAGCCCTTTCCTACGAGCAGTACGTC.